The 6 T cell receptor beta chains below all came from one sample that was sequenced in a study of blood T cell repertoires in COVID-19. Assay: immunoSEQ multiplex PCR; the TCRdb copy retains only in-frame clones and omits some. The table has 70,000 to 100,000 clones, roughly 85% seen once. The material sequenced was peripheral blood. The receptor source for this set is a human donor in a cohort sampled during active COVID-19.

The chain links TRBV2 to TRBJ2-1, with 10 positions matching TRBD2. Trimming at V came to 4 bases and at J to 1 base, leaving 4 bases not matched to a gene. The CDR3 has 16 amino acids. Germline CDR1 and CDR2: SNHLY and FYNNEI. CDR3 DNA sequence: TGTGCCAGCAGTGTCTCAGCGGGGGGGTCCTACAATGAGCAGTTCTTC. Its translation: CASSVSAGGSYNEQFF. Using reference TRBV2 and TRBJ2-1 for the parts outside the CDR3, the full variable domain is EPEVTQTPSHQVTQMGQEVILRCVPISNHLYFYWYRQILGQKVEFLVSFYNNEISEKSEIFDDQFSVERPDGSNFTLKIRSTKLEDSAMYFCASSVSAGGSYNEQFFGPGTRLTVL.

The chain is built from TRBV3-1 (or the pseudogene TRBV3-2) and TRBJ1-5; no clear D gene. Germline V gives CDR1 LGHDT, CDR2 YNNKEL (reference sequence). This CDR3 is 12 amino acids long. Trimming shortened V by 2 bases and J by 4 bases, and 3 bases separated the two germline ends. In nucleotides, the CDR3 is TGTGCCAGCAGCCAATTAAATCAGCCCCAGCATTTT. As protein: CASSQLNQPQHF.

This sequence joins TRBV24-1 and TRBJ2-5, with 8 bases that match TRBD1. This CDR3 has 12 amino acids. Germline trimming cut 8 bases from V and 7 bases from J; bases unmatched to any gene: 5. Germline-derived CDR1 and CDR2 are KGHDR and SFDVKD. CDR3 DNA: TGTGCCACCAAGGACAGGGTGGGGACCCAGTACTTC. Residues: CATKDRVGTQYF.

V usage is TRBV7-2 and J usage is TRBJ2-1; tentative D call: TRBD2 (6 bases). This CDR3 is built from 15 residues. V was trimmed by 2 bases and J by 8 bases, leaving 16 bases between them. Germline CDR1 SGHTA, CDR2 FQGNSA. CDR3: CASSLMGRPGDEQFF. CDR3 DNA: TGTGCCAGCAGCTTAATGGGGAGACCGGGGGATGAGCAGTTCTTC.

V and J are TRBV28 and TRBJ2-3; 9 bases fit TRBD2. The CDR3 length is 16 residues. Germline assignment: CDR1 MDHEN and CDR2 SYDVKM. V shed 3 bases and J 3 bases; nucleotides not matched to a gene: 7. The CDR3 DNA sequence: TGTGCCAGCAGTTTGGATAGCGGGAGTTTTACAGATACGCAGTATTTT. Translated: CASSLDSGSFTDTQYF. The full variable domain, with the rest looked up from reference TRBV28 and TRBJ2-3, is DVKVTQSSRYLVKRTGEKVFLECVQDMDHENMFWYRQDPGLGLRLIYFSYDVKMKEKGDIPEGYSVSREKKERFSLILESASTNQTSMYLCASSLDSGSFTDTQYFGPGTRLTVL.

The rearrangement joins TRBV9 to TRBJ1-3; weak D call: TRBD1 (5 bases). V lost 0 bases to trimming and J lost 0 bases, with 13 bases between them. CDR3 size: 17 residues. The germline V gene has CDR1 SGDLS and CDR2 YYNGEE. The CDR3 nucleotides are TGTGCCAGCAGCGTAGCTGGGGCAGGGCACTCTGGAAACACCATATATTTT. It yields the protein CASSVAGAGHSGNTIYF.